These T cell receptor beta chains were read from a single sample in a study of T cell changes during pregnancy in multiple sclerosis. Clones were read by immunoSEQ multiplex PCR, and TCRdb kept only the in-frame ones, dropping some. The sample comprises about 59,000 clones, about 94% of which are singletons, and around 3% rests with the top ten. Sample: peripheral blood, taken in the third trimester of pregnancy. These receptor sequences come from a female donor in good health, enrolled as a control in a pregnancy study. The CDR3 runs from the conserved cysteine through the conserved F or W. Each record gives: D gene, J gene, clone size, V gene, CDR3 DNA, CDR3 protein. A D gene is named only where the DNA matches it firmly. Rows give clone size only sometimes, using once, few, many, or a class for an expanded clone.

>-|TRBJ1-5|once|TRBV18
TGTGCCAGCTCGGACAGCGAACAGCCCCAGCATTTT
CASSDSEQPQHF
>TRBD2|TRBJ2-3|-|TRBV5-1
TGCGCCAGCAGCAACTCCGGGGGGACTAGCACAGATACGCAGTATTTT
CASSNSGGTSTDTQYF
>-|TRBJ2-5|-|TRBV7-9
TGTGCCAGCAGCCCCCTAGGAAGGCACCAAGAGACCCAGTACTTC
CASSPLGRHQETQYF
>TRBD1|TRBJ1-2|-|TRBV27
TGTGCCAGCAGTTTATGGACAGGGACAAAGAGTGGCTACACCTTC
CASSLWTGTKSGYTF
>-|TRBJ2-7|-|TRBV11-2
TGTGCCAGCAGCCCAGGACAGCCCTACGAGCAGTACTTC
CASSPGQPYEQYF
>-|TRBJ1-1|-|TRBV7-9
TGTGCCAGCAGCTCCCCCCCAGGCCGGAATGAAGCTTTCTTT
CASSSPPGRNEAFF
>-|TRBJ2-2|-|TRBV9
TGTGCCAGCAGCCAAGAGGCCGGGGAGCTGTTTTTT
CASSQEAGELFF
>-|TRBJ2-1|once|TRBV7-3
TGTGCCAGCAGCTTTGCTGGGGGCCCCTACAATGAGCAGTTCTTC
CASSFAGGPYNEQFF
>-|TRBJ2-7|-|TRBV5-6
TGTGCCAGCAGCTTGGACAGGGACGAGCAGTACTTC
CASSLDRDEQYF
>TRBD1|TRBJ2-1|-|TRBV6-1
TGTGCCAGCAGTGAAAAAGGACAGGGGATAACCACTGAGCAGTTCTTC
CASSEKGQGITTEQFF
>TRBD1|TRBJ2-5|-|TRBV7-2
TGTGCCAGTGGACAGGGAAGAATGCCCTGGGCGGAGACCCAGTACTTC
CASGQGRMPWAETQYF
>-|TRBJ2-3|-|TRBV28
TGTGCCTCGGGAGATACGCAGTATTTT
CASGDTQYF
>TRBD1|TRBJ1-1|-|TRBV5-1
TGCGCCAGCAGCTTGGGGACAGGGGTGAGCACTGAAGCTTTCTTT
CASSLGTGVSTEAFF
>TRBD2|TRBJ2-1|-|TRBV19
TGTGCCAGTAGTATCGCATTCACTAGCGGGCACAATGAGCAGTTCTTC
CASSIAFTSGHNEQFF
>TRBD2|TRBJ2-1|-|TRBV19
TGTGCCAGTAGTATGGGACTAGGTAGCAATGAGCAGTTCTTC
CASSMGLGSNEQFF
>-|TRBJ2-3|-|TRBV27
TGTGCCAGCAGTTTACAGGACAGTAACGGCCCAGATACGCAGTATTTT
CASSLQDSNGPDTQYF
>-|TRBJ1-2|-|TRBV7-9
TGTGCCAGCAGCTTAGGGACAGCTAACTATGGCTACACCTTC
CASSLGTANYGYTF
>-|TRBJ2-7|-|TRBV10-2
TGCGCCAGCAGTGGGACCCCGACAGACATCTTCCCCTACGAGCAGTACTTC
CASSGTPTDIFPYEQYF
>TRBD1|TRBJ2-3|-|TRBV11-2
TGTGCCAGCAGCCGACAACAGGGGACGACGCAGTATTTT
CASSRQQGTTQYF
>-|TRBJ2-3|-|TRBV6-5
TGTGCCACCGGGACTAGCACAGATACGCAGTATTTT
CATGTSTDTQYF
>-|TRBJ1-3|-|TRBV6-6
TGTGCCAGCTGGCTGAATCGGGGGAGCTCTGGAAACACCATATATTTT
CASWLNRGSSGNTIYF
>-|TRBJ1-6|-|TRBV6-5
TGTGCCAGCAGTTACGGCAATCAGACACCCCTCCACTTT
CASSYGNQTPLHF
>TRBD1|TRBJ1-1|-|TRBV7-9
TGTGCCAGCAGCGCCGGCAGGGGGTACACTGAAGCTTTCTTT
CASSAGRGYTEAFF
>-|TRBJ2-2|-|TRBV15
TGTGCCACCAGCACCCTTAGCGGCCTCACCGGGGAGCTGTTTTTT
CATSTLSGLTGELFF
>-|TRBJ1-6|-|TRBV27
TGTGCCTCGAGGTGGGTGTGGAATTCACCCCTCCACTTT
CASRWVWNSPLHF
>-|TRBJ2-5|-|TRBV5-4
TGTGCCAGCAGCTATGGGGGCCTCCGCTTCGAGACCCAGTACTTC
CASSYGGLRFETQYF
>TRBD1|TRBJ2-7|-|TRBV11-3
TGTGCCAGCAGCCCTTCCGGGACAGGGAGCTACGAGCAGTACTTC
CASSPSGTGSYEQYF
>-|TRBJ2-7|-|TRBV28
TGTGCCAGCAACTCGAACGGGGTCCAGTACTTC
CASNSNGVQYF
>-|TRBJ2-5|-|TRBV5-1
TGCGCCAGCACCGAGGTCATATTCCAAGAGACCCAGTACTTC
CASTEVIFQETQYF